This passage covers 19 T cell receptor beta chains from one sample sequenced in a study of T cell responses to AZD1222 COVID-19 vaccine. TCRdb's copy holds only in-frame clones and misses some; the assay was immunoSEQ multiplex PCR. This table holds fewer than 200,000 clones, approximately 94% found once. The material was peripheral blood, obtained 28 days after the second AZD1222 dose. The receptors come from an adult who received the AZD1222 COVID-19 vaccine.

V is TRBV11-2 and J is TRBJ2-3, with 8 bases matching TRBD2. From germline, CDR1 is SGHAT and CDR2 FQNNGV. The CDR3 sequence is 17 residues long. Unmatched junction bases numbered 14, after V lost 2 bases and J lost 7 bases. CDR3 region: CASSLQRASGGYHTQYF. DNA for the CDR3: TGTGCCAGCAGCTTACAAAGGGCGAGCGGGGGCTACCATACGCAGTATTTT.

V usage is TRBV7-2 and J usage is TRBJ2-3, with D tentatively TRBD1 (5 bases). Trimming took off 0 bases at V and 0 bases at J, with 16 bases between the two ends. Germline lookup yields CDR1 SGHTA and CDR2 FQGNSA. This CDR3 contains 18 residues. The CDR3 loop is CASSLALTEETSTDTQYF. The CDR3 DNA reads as TGTGCCAGCAGCTTAGCGCTGACAGAAGAGACTAGCACAGATACGCAGTATTTT.

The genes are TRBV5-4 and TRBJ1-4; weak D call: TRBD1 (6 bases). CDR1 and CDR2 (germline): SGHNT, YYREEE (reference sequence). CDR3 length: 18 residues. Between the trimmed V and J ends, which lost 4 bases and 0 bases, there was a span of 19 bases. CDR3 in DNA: TGTGCCAGCAGCACTGGGACACCCTGGCCTGCAACTAATGAAAAACTGTTTTTT. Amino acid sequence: CASSTGTPWPATNEKLFF.

CDR3 nucleotide sequence: TGTGCCAGCAGCTTAGTCGTAGGTGGGGACTATGGCTACACCTTC. It translates to CASSLVVGGDYGYTF. The rearrangement joins TRBV7-9 to TRBJ1-2; D ambiguous. Trimming left V 1 base short and J 3 bases short, with 12 bases between. The V gene's germline CDR1 is SEHNR and CDR2 FQNEAQ (reference sequence). The CDR3 has 15 amino acids. The variable domain in full, with the rest retrieved from reference TRBV7-9 and TRBJ1-2, is DTGVSQNPRHKITKRGQNVTFRCDPISEHNRLYWYRQTLGQGPEFLTYFQNEAQLEKSRLLSDRFSAERPKGSFSTLEIQRTEQGDSAMYLCASSLVVGGDYGYTFGSGTRLTVV.

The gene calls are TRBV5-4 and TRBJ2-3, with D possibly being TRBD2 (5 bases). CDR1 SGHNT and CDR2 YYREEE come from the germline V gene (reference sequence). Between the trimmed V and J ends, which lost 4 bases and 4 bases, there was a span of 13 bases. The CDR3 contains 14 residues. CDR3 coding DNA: TGTGCCAGCAGCCCGAGGACGGGGTCAGATACGCAGTATTTT. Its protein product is CASSPRTGSDTQYF. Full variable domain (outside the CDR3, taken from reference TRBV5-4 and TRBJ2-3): ETGVTQSPTHLIKTRGQQVTLRCSSQSGHNTVSWYQQALGQGPQFIFQYYREEENGRGNFPPRFSGLQFPNYSSELNVNALELDDSALYLCASSPRTGSDTQYFGPGTRLTVL.

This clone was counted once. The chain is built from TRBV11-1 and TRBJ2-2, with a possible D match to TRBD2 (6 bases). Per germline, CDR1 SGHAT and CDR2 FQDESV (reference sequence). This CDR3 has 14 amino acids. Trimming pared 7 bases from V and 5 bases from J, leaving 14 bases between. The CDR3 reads CASNLDRGTGELFF. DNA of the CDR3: TGTGCCAGCAACCTCGATCGGGGGACCGGGGAGCTGTTTTTT. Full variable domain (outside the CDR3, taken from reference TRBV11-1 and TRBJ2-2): EAEVAQSPRYKITEKSQAVAFWCDPISGHATLYWYRQILGQGPELLVQFQDESVVDDSQLPKDRFSAERLKGVDSTLKIQPAELGDSAMYLCASNLDRGTGELFFGEGSRLTVL.

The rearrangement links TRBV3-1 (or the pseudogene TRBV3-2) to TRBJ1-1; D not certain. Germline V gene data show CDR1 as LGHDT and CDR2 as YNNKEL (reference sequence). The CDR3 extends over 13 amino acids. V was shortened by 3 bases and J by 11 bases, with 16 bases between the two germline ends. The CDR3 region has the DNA TGTGCCAGCAGCCAGGGCCGCTCAAGCTCGGCTTTCTTT. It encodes CASSQGRSSSAFF.

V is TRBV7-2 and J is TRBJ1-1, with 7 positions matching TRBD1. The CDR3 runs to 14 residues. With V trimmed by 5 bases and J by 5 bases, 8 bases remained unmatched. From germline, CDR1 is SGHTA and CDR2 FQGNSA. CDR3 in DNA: TGTGCCAGCAGCGGACGGACAGGTGGGACTGAAGCTTTCTTT. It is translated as CASSGRTGGTEAFF.

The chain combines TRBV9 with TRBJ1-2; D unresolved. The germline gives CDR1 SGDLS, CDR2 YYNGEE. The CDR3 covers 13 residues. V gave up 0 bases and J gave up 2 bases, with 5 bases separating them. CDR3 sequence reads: CASSVELNYGYTF. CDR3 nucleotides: TGTGCCAGCAGCGTAGAACTCAACTATGGCTACACCTTC.

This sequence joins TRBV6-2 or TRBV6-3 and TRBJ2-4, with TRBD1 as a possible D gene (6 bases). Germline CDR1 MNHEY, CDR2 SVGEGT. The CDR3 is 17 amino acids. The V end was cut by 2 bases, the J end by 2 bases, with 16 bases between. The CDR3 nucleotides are TGTGCCAGCAGTTACGGCTACAGGGCGGCAACCAAAAACATTCAGTACTTC. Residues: CASSYGYRAATKNIQYF.

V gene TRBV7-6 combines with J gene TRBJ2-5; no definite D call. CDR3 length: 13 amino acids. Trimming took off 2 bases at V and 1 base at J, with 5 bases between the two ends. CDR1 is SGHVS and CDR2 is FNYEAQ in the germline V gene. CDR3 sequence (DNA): TGTGCCAGCAGCTTACCTAGCCAAGAGACCCAGTACTTC. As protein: CASSLPSQETQYF.

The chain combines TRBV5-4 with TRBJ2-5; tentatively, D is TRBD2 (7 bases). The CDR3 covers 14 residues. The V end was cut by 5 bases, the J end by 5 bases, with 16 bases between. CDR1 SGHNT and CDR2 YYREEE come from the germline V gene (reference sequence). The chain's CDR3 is CASRAWGGWETQYF. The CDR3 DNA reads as TGTGCCAGCAGAGCGTGGGGGGGCTGGGAGACCCAGTACTTC.

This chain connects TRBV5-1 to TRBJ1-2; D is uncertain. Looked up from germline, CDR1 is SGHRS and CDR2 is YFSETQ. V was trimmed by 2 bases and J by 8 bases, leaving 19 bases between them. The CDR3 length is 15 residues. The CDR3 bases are TGCGCCAGCAGCTTCTCTTCAGCACCCATAGAAGGCTACACCTTC. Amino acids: CASSFSSAPIEGYTF. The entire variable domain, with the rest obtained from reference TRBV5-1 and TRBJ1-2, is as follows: KAGVTQTPRYLIKTRGQQVTLSCSPISGHRSVSWYQQTPGQGLQFLFEYFSETQRNKGNFPGRFSGRQFSNSRSEMNVSTLELGDSALYLCASSFSSAPIEGYTFGSGTRLTVV.

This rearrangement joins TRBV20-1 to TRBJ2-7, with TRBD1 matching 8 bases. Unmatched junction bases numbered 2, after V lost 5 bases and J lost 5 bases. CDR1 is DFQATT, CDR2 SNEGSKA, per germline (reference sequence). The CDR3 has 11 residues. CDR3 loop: CSASGGHEQYF. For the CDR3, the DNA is TGCAGTGCTTCAGGGGGCCACGAGCAGTACTTC.

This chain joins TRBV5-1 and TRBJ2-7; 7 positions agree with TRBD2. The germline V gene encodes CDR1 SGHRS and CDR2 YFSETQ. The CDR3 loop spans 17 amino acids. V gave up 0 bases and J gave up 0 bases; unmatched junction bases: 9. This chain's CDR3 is CASSLVGTTLNSYEQYF. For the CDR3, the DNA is TGCGCCAGCAGCTTGGTTGGGACTACCCTGAACTCCTACGAGCAGTACTTC. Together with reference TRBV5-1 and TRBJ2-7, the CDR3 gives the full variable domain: KAGVTQTPRYLIKTRGQQVTLSCSPISGHRSVSWYQQTPGQGLQFLFEYFSETQRNKGNFPGRFSGRQFSNSRSEMNVSTLELGDSALYLCASSLVGTTLNSYEQYFGPGTRLTVT.

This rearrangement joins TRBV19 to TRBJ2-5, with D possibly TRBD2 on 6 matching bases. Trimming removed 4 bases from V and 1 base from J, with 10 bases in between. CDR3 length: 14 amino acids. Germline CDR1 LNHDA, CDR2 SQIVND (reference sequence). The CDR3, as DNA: TGTGCCAGTAGTAATCCGGGACTCCAAGAGACCCAGTACTTC. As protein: CASSNPGLQETQYF.

Here the CDR3 DNA reads TGTGCCACCAGCAGAGATGGCCTTAAAAGGGAAAAACTGTTTTTT. Residues: CATSRDGLKREKLFF. The rearrangement joins TRBV15 to TRBJ1-4; D not certain. Germline CDR1 reads LNHNV; CDR2 reads YYDKDF (reference sequence). The V end lost 0 bases, the J end lost 8 bases, and 13 bases lay between the germline ends. CDR3 length: 15 amino acids.

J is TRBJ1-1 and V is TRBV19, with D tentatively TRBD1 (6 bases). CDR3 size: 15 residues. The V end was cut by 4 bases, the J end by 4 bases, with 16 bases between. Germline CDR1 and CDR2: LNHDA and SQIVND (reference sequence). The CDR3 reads CASSKGGGPITEAFF. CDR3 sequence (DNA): TGTGCCAGTAGTAAGGGCGGGGGGCCTATCACTGAAGCTTTCTTT.

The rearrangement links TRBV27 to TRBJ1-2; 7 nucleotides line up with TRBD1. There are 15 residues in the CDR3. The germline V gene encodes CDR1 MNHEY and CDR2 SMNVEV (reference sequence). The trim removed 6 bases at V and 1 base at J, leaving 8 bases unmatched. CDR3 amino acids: CASRSRGQINYGYTF. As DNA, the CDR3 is TGTGCCAGCAGGTCCCGGGGACAGATTAACTATGGCTACACCTTC.